The 10 T cell receptor beta chains below come from one sample, sequenced in a study of CD8 T cells in ankylosing spondylitis. TCRdb independently ran MiXCR on the 5' RACE reads; one entry per CDR3 protein. Of approximately 220,000 distinct CDR3 sequences listed, roughly 25% are singletons. Input material: blood, either unsorted or a sorted T cell fraction (not recorded which). The receptors come from a male donor with ankylosing spondylitis or in good health (not recorded which).

V usage is TRBV5-1 and J usage is TRBJ2-2; the D is unclear. The CDR3 consists of 14 residues. V gave up 0 bases and J gave up 3 bases, with 6 bases separating them. Germline CDR1 SGHRS, CDR2 YFSETQ. The CDR3 DNA follows: TGCGCCAGCAGCTTGGTGCTAGACACCGGGGAGCTGTTTTTT. Protein product: CASSLVLDTGELFF.

This clonotype was recorded a few times. The chain joins TRBV29-1 to TRBJ2-5; D not certain. Looked up from germline, CDR1 is SQVTM and CDR2 is ANQGSEA. CDR3 length: 12 amino acids. Trimming cost V 6 bases and J 2 bases, with 10 bases left between them. CDR3 coding DNA: TGCAGCGTAGGTCAGCAGCAAGAGACCCAGTACTTC. As protein: CSVGQQQETQYF.

The chain combines TRBV9 with TRBJ2-1; 7 bases line up with TRBD2. This CDR3 contains 15 residues. The germline V gene encodes CDR1 SGDLS and CDR2 YYNGEE. V lost 4 bases to trimming and J lost 6 bases; unmatched junction nucleotides: 10. CDR3 protein: CASSRQIPGGNEQFF. The CDR3 bases are TGTGCCAGCAGCAGACAAATCCCGGGGGGCAATGAGCAGTTCTTC.

Here the CDR3 DNA reads TGTGCCAGCAGTCGGACTAGGTACAATGAGCAGTTCTTC. It is translated as CASSRTRYNEQFF. V is TRBV27 and J is TRBJ2-1; TRBD2 agrees at 7 bases. Per the germline V gene, CDR1 is MNHEY and CDR2 is SMNVEV (reference sequence). This CDR3 contains 13 residues. Trimming took 5 bases from V and 4 from J; bases not matched to a gene: 2.

This clonotype was counted many times. The rearrangement joins TRBV4-3 to TRBJ2-1, with TRBD1 identical over 9 bases. CDR1 LGHNA and CDR2 YSLEER come from the germline V gene. J lost 9 bases, V lost 3 bases, and 3 bases had no gene match. This CDR3 has 13 amino acids. The CDR3 DNA sequence: TGCGCCAGCAGCCAGGGACAGGGAGGTGAGCAGTTCTTC. It codes for CASSQGQGGEQFF.

This clonotype was picked up many times. The rearrangement joins TRBV9 to TRBJ1-3; D unclear. The CDR3 extends over 15 amino acids. Germline CDR1 SGDLS, CDR2 YYNGEE. The ends were cut back, 0 bases at V and 2 bases at J, with 9 bases in the middle. The CDR3 DNA reads TGTGCCAGCAGCGTAGGGGGTGGAACTGGAAACACCATATATTTT. It specifies CASSVGGGTGNTIYF.

This chain uses TRBV2 with TRBJ1-1; D gene uncertain. The V gene lost 4 bases and the J gene lost 1 base, with 10 bases spanning the gap. The CDR3 contains 14 residues. CDR1 is SNHLY and CDR2 is FYNNEI in the germline V gene. CDR3 sequence: CASSAEQTNTEAFF. In nucleotides, the CDR3 is TGTGCCAGCAGTGCCGAACAGACGAACACTGAAGCTTTCTTT. Using reference TRBV2 and TRBJ1-1 for the parts outside the CDR3, the full variable domain is EPEVTQTPSHQVTQMGQEVILRCVPISNHLYFYWYRQILGQKVEFLVSFYNNEISEKSEIFDDQFSVERPDGSNFTLKIRSTKLEDSAMYFCASSAEQTNTEAFFGQGTRLTVV.

This clonotype was found many times. J is TRBJ2-2 and V is TRBV7-2, with D uncertain. This CDR3 has 13 residues. CDR1 and CDR2 (germline): SGHTA, FQGNSA. V lost 3 bases and J lost 5, with 7 bases in between. The CDR3 spells CASSFLSTGELFF. DNA for the CDR3: TGTGCCAGCAGCTTCCTAAGTACCGGGGAGCTGTTTTTT.

This clonotype was counted only a few times. This chain connects TRBV29-1 to TRBJ2-5; unclear D gene. The CDR3 contains 11 residues. The V end lost 4 bases, the J end lost 5 bases, and 8 bases lay between the germline ends. The germline V gene has CDR1 SQVTM and CDR2 ANQGSEA. The CDR3 loop reads CSVVMSETQYF. For the CDR3, the DNA is TGCAGCGTTGTGATGTCGGAGACCCAGTACTTC. The whole variable domain, remainder taken from reference TRBV29-1 and TRBJ2-5, is SAVISQKPSRDICQRGTSLTIQCQVDSQVTMMFWYRQQPGQSLTLIATANQGSEATYESGFVIDKFPISRPNLTFSTLTVSNMSPEDSSIYLCSVVMSETQYFGPGTRLLVL.

The table lists this clonotype with many counts. The chain carries TRBV5-1 and TRBJ2-2; 11 bases are shared with TRBD2. There are 19 residues in the CDR3. V was pared by 4 bases and J by 5 bases, with 16 bases of the junction left unmatched. CDR1 is SGHRS and CDR2 is YFSETQ in the germline V gene. CDR3 protein: CASSAQTASSGRWTGELFF. Written as DNA, the CDR3 is TGCGCCAGCAGCGCGCAGACAGCTTCTAGCGGGAGGTGGACCGGGGAGCTGTTTTTT.